Below are 22 T cell receptor beta chains sequenced from a single sample in a study of Ad26.COV2.S vaccination and SARS-CoV-2 variants. Generated by immunoSEQ multiplex PCR, the TCRdb table keeps only in-frame clones and is missing some. This sample has some 350,000 clones; 92% occur once, and the top ten carry 3% to 5%. Sequenced material: peripheral blood, taken after recovery from COVID-19. Source of these receptors: a human donor who had recovered from COVID-19.

This chain uses TRBV5-1 with TRBJ1-1; D uncertain. CDR1 and CDR2 (germline): SGHRS, YFSETQ. Trimming removed 2 bases at V and 5 bases at J, with 13 bases between. This CDR3 is built from 14 residues. CDR3 DNA sequence: TGCGCCAGCAGCTTCAAGGTGGGAGAGACTGAAGCTTTCTTT. It encodes CASSFKVGETEAFF.

The chain combines TRBV12-5 with TRBJ2-2, with D possibly being TRBD1 or TRBD2 (5 bases each). The V gene's germline CDR1 is LGHNT and CDR2 FRNRAP. V was pared by 4 bases and J by 1 base, with 13 bases between. The CDR3 extends over 16 amino acids. The CDR3: CASGSRHGGNTGELFF. The CDR3 DNA is TGTGCTAGTGGTTCTAGACATGGGGGGAACACCGGGGAGCTGTTTTTT.

The V and J genes are TRBV7-9 and TRBJ1-1; D is unclear. Trimming left V 11 bases short and J 2 bases short, with 9 bases between. This CDR3 contains 11 residues. The germline V gene encodes CDR1 SEHNR and CDR2 FQNEAQ (reference sequence). CDR3: CAGRENTEAFF. DNA for the CDR3: TGTGCCGGAAGAGAAAACACTGAAGCTTTCTTT.

The chain recombines TRBV4-3 with TRBJ1-1, with D hard to call. Trimming removed 4 bases at V and 3 bases at J, with 12 bases between. From germline, CDR1 is LGHNA and CDR2 YSLEER. The CDR3 covers 14 residues. The CDR3 DNA reads TGCGCCAGCAGCCCAAACTCGGGCCACACTGAAGCTTTCTTT. It codes for CASSPNSGHTEAFF.

This chain uses TRBV19 with TRBJ1-5; TRBD1 might be the D (6 bases). The germline gives CDR1 LNHDA, CDR2 SQIVND (reference sequence). This CDR3 region has 16 residues. Trimming took 3 bases from V and 3 from J, leaving 15 bases between them. The CDR3 coding sequence is TGTGCCAGTAGTATCATGGGGACACAATTCAATCAGCCCCAGCATTTT. Amino acids: CASSIMGTQFNQPQHF.

The J gene is TRBJ2-3, the V gene TRBV9; 7 bases agree with TRBD2. The V and J ends lost 3 bases and 0 bases, in that order; junction bases with no gene match: 4. The germline V gene has CDR1 SGDLS and CDR2 YYNGEE. The CDR3 is 15 amino acids. The CDR3 coding sequence is TGTGCCAGCAGCGGGCGGGGGTTGAGCACAGATACGCAGTATTTT. Amino acid sequence: CASSGRGLSTDTQYF.

The V and J genes are TRBV19 and TRBJ2-2, with D possibly matching TRBD1 (6 bases). Per germline, CDR1 LNHDA and CDR2 SQIVND (reference sequence). The CDR3 loop spans 15 amino acids. The ends were cut back, 7 bases at V and 3 bases at J, with 15 bases in the middle. The CDR3 here is CASTLGQPYTGELFF. CDR3 sequence (DNA): TGTGCCAGTACCCTCGGACAGCCTTACACCGGGGAGCTGTTTTTT.

The rearrangement uses TRBV29-1 and TRBJ1-2; maybe TRBD1 (6 bases). V lost 6 bases to trimming and J lost 8 bases, with 16 bases between them. Germline V CDR1 and CDR2: SQVTM, ANQGSEA. This CDR3 spans 12 amino acids. As DNA, the CDR3 is TGCAGCGTCCGGAGGGGGAAAGGGGGCTACACCTTC. Translated, it gives CSVRRGKGGYTF.

For this clone: Other DNA variants within this sample encode the same CDR3. The CDR3 protein is CASSQGTYEQYF. As DNA, the CDR3 is TGTGCCAGCAGCCAGGGAACCTACGAGCAGTACTTC. The V gene is TRBV3-1 (or the pseudogene TRBV3-2), the J gene TRBJ2-7; D unresolved. V was cut by 3 bases and J by 2 bases, with 5 bases left in between. CDR3 size: 12 residues. CDR1 is LGHDT and CDR2 is YNNKEL in the germline V gene (reference sequence).

V is TRBV5-1 and J is TRBJ1-4; the D gene is possibly TRBD1 (5 bases). Germline V gene lookup returns CDR1 SGHRS and CDR2 YFSETQ. Between the trimmed V and J ends, which lost 1 base and 5 bases, there was a span of 12 bases. This CDR3 has 15 residues. The CDR3 region has the DNA TGCGCCAGCAGCTTGACCGCAGGGTCGAATGAAAAACTGTTTTTT. Protein product: CASSLTAGSNEKLFF. Filled out from reference TRBV5-1 and TRBJ1-4, the complete variable domain reads KAGVTQTPRYLIKTRGQQVTLSCSPISGHRSVSWYQQTPGQGLQFLFEYFSETQRNKGNFPGRFSGRQFSNSRSEMNVSTLELGDSALYLCASSLTAGSNEKLFFGSGTQLSVL.

This clone was observed once. V is TRBV6-2 or TRBV6-3 and J is TRBJ1-1; D is unclear. The CDR3 contains 15 residues. The germline CDR1 and CDR2 sequences are MNHEY and SVGEGT. The germline V and J ends were trimmed by 4 bases and 1 base, with 13 bases remaining between them. The CDR3, as DNA: TGTGCCAGCAGTTCTCCGGCAGGATCGAACACTGAAGCTTTCTTT. It codes for CASSSPAGSNTEAFF.

V gene TRBV6-6 combines with J gene TRBJ2-1; 8 nucleotides line up with TRBD2. This CDR3 is 13 amino acids long. V lost 8 bases to trimming and J lost 7 bases; unmatched junction nucleotides: 7. Germline-derived CDR1 and CDR2 are MNHNY and SVGAGI (reference sequence). The CDR3 is CASAGGSKNEQFF. Written as DNA, the CDR3 is TGTGCCAGCGCGGGGGGCAGTAAAAATGAGCAGTTCTTC.

This clone was detected once. The V call is TRBV29-1, the J call TRBJ2-2; tentatively, D is TRBD2 (5 bases). The CDR3 sequence is 14 residues long. Germline-derived CDR1 and CDR2 are SQVTM and ANQGSEA. V gave up 4 bases and J gave up 2 bases, with 11 bases separating them. DNA of the CDR3: TGCAGCGTTGTTTCCGGGGATAACACCGGGGAGCTGTTTTTT. Its translation is CSVVSGDNTGELFF.

The V gene is TRBV7-9, the J gene TRBJ1-1; D gene unclear. Germline V gene sequence: CDR1 SEHNR, CDR2 FQNEAQ (reference sequence). The CDR3 totals 15 residues. Trimming pared 2 bases from V and 5 bases from J, leaving 15 bases between. The CDR3, as DNA: TGTGCCAGCAGCTTAACCTTTACGCCCGAAACTGAAGCTTTCTTT. Its translation is CASSLTFTPETEAFF. The variable domain in full, with the rest retrieved from reference TRBV7-9 and TRBJ1-1, is DTGVSQNPRHKITKRGQNVTFRCDPISEHNRLYWYRQTLGQGPEFLTYFQNEAQLEKSRLLSDRFSAERPKGSFSTLEIQRTEQGDSAMYLCASSLTFTPETEAFFGQGTRLTVV.

V is TRBV15 and J is TRBJ1-1; the D is unclear. V lost 1 base and J lost 4, with 13 bases in between. Germline V gene lookup returns CDR1 LNHNV and CDR2 YYDKDF (reference sequence). CDR3 length equals 15 residues. The CDR3 bases are TGTGCCACCAGCAGAGCGGACCCCAAGGGCACTGAAGCTTTCTTT. This translates into CATSRADPKGTEAFF.

The chain links TRBV7-6 to TRBJ1-1; perhaps TRBD1 as D (6 bases). The CDR3 is 15 amino acids. Germline values: CDR1 SGHVS, CDR2 FNYEAQ. Trimming removed 2 bases from V and 1 base from J, with 11 bases in between. CDR3 nucleotide sequence: TGTGCCAGCAGCTTATTTTTGACAGGGAACACTGAAGCTTTCTTT. Translating it yields CASSLFLTGNTEAFF. The variable domain in full, with the rest retrieved from reference TRBV7-6 and TRBJ1-1, is GAGVSQSPRYKVTKRGQDVALRCDPISGHVSLYWYRQALGQGPEFLTYFNYEAQQDKSGLPNDRFSAERPEGSISTLTIQRTEQRDSAMYRCASSLFLTGNTEAFFGQGTRLTVV.

The sample holds one count of this clone. The J gene is TRBJ2-7, the V gene TRBV11-2; D is unresolved. Germline loops: CDR1 SGHAT, CDR2 FQNNGV. Trimming stripped 5 bases from V and 1 base from J, with 9 bases between. The CDR3 has 13 amino acids. Here the CDR3 DNA reads TGTGCCAGCAGCGAGAATCTTTCCTACGAGCAGTACTTC. Its translation: CASSENLSYEQYF.

This clone has a single count. The J gene is TRBJ2-2, the V gene TRBV9; D tentatively reads TRBD1 or TRBD2 (5 bases each). V was cut by 0 bases and J by 4 bases, with 10 bases left in between. This CDR3 contains 15 residues. Looked up from germline, CDR1 is SGDLS and CDR2 is YYNGEE. DNA for the CDR3: TGTGCCAGCAGCGTAGGGGGGATAGCCACCGGGGAGCTGTTTTTT. This sequence encodes CASSVGGIATGELFF. The whole variable domain, filled in from reference TRBV9 and TRBJ2-2, reads DSGVTQTPKHLITATGQRVTLRCSPRSGDLSVYWYQQSLDQGLQFLIQYYNGEERAKGNILERFSAQQFPDLHSELNLSSLELGDSALYFCASSVGGIATGELFFGEGSRLTVL.

The genes are TRBV3-1 (or the pseudogene TRBV3-2) and TRBJ1-2, with unresolved D. The CDR3 contains 12 residues. Germline loops: CDR1 LGHDT, CDR2 YNNKEL (reference sequence). Trimming cost V 4 bases and J 8 bases, with 11 bases left between them. The CDR3 DNA sequence: TGTGCCAGCAGCCTATCGACGCAGGGCTACACCTTC. Its translation: CASSLSTQGYTF.

The chain is built from TRBV6-5 and TRBJ2-5, with D possibly matching TRBD1 (5 bases). Trimming cost V 7 bases and J 4 bases, with 16 bases left between them. Germline assignment: CDR1 MNHEY and CDR2 SVGAGI. The CDR3 covers 14 residues. The CDR3 sequence: CASTQTVMRETQYF. Written as DNA, the CDR3 is TGTGCCAGCACACAGACAGTCATGAGAGAGACCCAGTACTTC.

The chain couples TRBV29-1 to TRBJ1-2; 7 positions agree with TRBD1. The CDR3 contains 14 residues. CDR1 and CDR2 from the germline V gene are SQVTM and ANQGSEA. Trimming cost V 4 bases and J 5 bases; bases outside gene matches: 10. The CDR3 DNA reads as TGCAGCGTTGGGGAACCGGGACAGAAATATGGCTACACCTTC. Protein: CSVGEPGQKYGYTF.

The chain couples TRBV5-4 to TRBJ2-3; D is perhaps TRBD2 (5 bases). Germline V gene sequence: CDR1 SGHNT, CDR2 YYREEE (reference sequence). Trimming pared 3 bases from V and 1 base from J, leaving 12 bases between. The CDR3 loop spans 15 amino acids. The chain's CDR3 is CASSYRWRGTDTQYF. DNA of the CDR3: TGTGCCAGCAGCTACCGGTGGCGGGGCACAGATACGCAGTATTTT.